What follows describes a single T cell receptor (beta chain). Its specificity is not known. These data are taken from a study of response to subunit inactivated influenza vaccine. Study observations and caveats: With each seasonal influenza vaccination, the authors suggested, few new T cells are recruited.

TCRdb reanalysed the RT-PCR reads using MiXCR and keeps one entry per CDR3 protein. The sample has about 500,000 distinct CDR3 sequences; 15% to 20% are singletons. The germline V gene has CDR1 MGHRA and CDR2 YSYEKL. Between the trimmed V and J ends, which lost 0 bases and 8 bases, there was a span of 16 bases. This CDR3 has 16 amino acids. The source is a man between 50 and 70 years old who received an inactivated influenza vaccine. This specimen was CD4+ T cells sorted from PBMCs, taken roughly 24 months after vaccination. J is TRBJ1-4 and V is TRBV4-1; D may be TRBD1 (5 bases). The CDR3 DNA follows: TGCGCCAGCAGCCAAGAGTCGATAGGGTGGGGGGAAAAACTGTTTTTT. It is translated as CASSQESIGWGEKLFF.